This paragraph reports one TCR beta chain. This sample is part of a study of blood T cell repertoires in COVID-19. This CDR3 comprises 13 residues. CDR1 and CDR2 from the germline V gene are LNHDA and SQIVND (reference sequence). With 6 bases removed from V and 0 bases from J, the gap between germline ends came to 8 bases. The age range of participants was about 18 to 95 years, with residence in some 25 US areas. The data were produced by immunoSEQ multiplex PCR, yet TCRdb's version contains in-frame clones alone and is incomplete. The data show fewer than 400,000 clones, 85% to 95% seen once. This chain joins TRBV19 and TRBJ1-1, with a possible D match to TRBD1 (5 bases). The TCR sequence derives from a woman in her 30s who had been exposed to COVID-19. Sequences were obtained from PBMCs or T cells enriched from blood (not recorded which). CDR3: CASRRGLNTEAFF. The DNA of the CDR3 is TGTGCCAGTAGGCGGGGGTTGAACACTGAAGCTTTCTTT.